A single sample is the source of the 6 T cell receptor beta chains below, sequenced in a study of Graves' ophthalmopathy and Graves' hyperthyroidism. Using RNA transcripts, the TCR beta CDR3 regions were amplified. An initial RT-PCR round employing HTBI primers preceded a second-round multiplex PCR. TCRdb re-called the multiplex PCR reads with MiXCR, one entry per CDR3 protein. Of roughly 600,000 distinct CDR3 sequences listed, approximately 35% are singletons. The sample was peripheral blood or thyroid tissue (not recorded which). The receptors come from an adult man with Graves' hyperthyroidism.

The J gene is TRBJ2-2, the V gene TRBV20-1; 11 bases line up with TRBD1. This CDR3 comprises 16 residues. CDR1 and CDR2 (germline): DFQATT, SNEGSKA (reference sequence). The V segment lost 3 bases and the J segment 6 bases; nucleotides outside the gene matches: 9. CDR3 residues: CSASAPGQGEAGELFF. In DNA, the CDR3 is TGCAGTGCTAGTGCCCCGGGACAGGGGGAAGCCGGGGAGCTGTTTTTT.

The gene calls are TRBV2 and TRBJ2-5; 12 nucleotides match TRBD2. The J segment lost 1 base and the V segment lost 6 bases, leaving 3 bases of the junction unmatched. The CDR3 is 15 amino acids. Per the germline V gene, CDR1 is SNHLY and CDR2 is FYNNEI. The CDR3 nucleotides read TGTGCCAGCAGGGAGACTAGCGGGAGCCAAGAGACCCAGTACTTC. Translation: CASRETSGSQETQYF.

Concerning this clonotype: At one of its ends the junction is not consistent with the germline gene, which may arise from a read error. CDR3 DNA: TGCAGCGCTCAAGAAGCGGGGGGCTTGCACTTC. This sequence encodes CSAQEAGGLHF. This sequence joins TRBV29-1 and TRBJ2-7; TRBD2 matches at 9 bases. Germline V gene lookup returns CDR1 SQVTM and CDR2 ANQGSEA. CDR3 length: 11 amino acids.

The V and J genes are TRBV29-1 and TRBJ2-5; 8 bases are shared with TRBD2. CDR1 is SQVTM, CDR2 ANQGSEA, per germline. V lost 7 bases, J lost 1 base, and 5 bases stayed unmatched. The CDR3 runs 13 residues. CDR3 loop: CSGGGTSQETQYF. The DNA for the CDR3 is TGCAGCGGGGGGGGGACTAGCCAAGAGACCCAGTACTTC.

This clonotype appeared many times. V gene TRBV4-2 combines with J gene TRBJ1-4; tentatively, D is TRBD1 (5 bases). CDR1 LGHNA and CDR2 YNFKEQ come from the germline V gene. V gave up 4 bases and J gave up 5 bases, with 14 bases separating them. CDR3 size: 15 residues. The CDR3 DNA follows: TGTGCCAGCAGCCCGGGAGAGGGGATGAATGAAAAACTGTTTTTT. It translates to CASSPGEGMNEKLFF.

The chain is built from TRBV9 and TRBJ2-2; D ambiguous. V was shortened by 0 bases and J by 2 bases, with 5 bases between the two germline ends. The CDR3 has 14 amino acids. Germline V gene data show CDR1 as SGDLS and CDR2 as YYNGEE. The CDR3 is CASSVGHNTGELFF. Here the CDR3 DNA reads TGTGCCAGCAGCGTAGGGCACAACACCGGGGAGCTGTTTTTT.